This record concerns one T cell receptor beta chain sequence. TCRdb reprocessed the 5' RACE reads; each CDR3 protein has one entry and no DNA is given. This repertoire includes about 460,000 distinct CDR3 sequences. The sample originates from a study of T cells expressing NK-cell markers. The sequence derives from a woman between 50 and 59 years old in good health. The sequenced sample consisted of blood T cells: a sorted CD56 or NKG2C T cell subset, CD4+ or CD8+ T cells, or bulk PBMC T cells (not recorded which).

Here the CDR3 reads CASNPGWYQETQYF. V gene TRBV7-2 combines with J gene TRBJ2-5; TCRdb gives TRBD1 as the D gene, but with no DNA this cannot be confirmed. CDR1 is SGHTA and CDR2 is FQGNSA in the germline V gene. The CDR3 is 14 residues long.